What follows are 31 T cell receptor beta chains derived from one specimen sequenced in a study of T cell responses to AZD1222 COVID-19 vaccine. Generated by immunoSEQ multiplex PCR, the TCRdb table keeps only in-frame clones and is missing some. The sample shows roughly 130,000 clones, around nine tenths of them seen only once. Sample: peripheral blood, taken 28 days after the second AZD1222 dose. All receptors derive from an adult who received the AZD1222 COVID-19 vaccine.

The genes are TRBV4-3 and TRBJ2-7, with unresolved D. In germline, CDR1 is LGHNA, CDR2 YSLEER. The CDR3 runs to 14 residues. Deletions cut 0 bases from V and 0 bases from J, with 6 bases between. This chain's CDR3 is CASSQDRLSYEQYF. The CDR3 nucleotides are TGCGCCAGCAGCCAAGACCGGCTCTCCTACGAGCAGTACTTC.

The chain couples TRBV12-3 or TRBV12-4 to TRBJ2-7; D is unresolved. V lost 5 bases and J lost 3, with 11 bases in between. The CDR3 is 13 amino acids. The CDR3 nucleotides read TGTGCCAGCAGTCCGGACGGAAACTACGAGCAGTACTTC. Its translation: CASSPDGNYEQYF.

The chain uses TRBV5-4 and TRBJ1-2, with D unresolved. Germline V lookup: CDR1 SGHNT, CDR2 YYREEE (reference sequence). This CDR3 contains 13 residues. V lost 0 bases and J lost 4, with 7 bases in between. CDR3 loop: CASSLDSLYGYTF. The CDR3 DNA is TGTGCCAGCAGCTTGGACAGCCTCTATGGCTACACCTTC.

This chain connects TRBV4-2 to TRBJ2-2; D gene ambiguous. Deletions cut 0 bases from V and 6 bases from J, with 8 bases between. This CDR3 is built from 14 residues. Germline V gives CDR1 LGHNA, CDR2 YNFKEQ. This CDR3 reads CASSQDQLPGELFF. The CDR3 DNA reads TGTGCCAGCAGCCAAGATCAATTACCCGGGGAGCTGTTTTTT.

The J gene is TRBJ2-1, the V gene TRBV5-8, with 9 bases aligning to TRBD2. The germline CDR1 and CDR2 sequences are SGHTS and YDEGEE. V shed 6 bases and J 4 bases; nucleotides not matched to a gene: 11. The CDR3 covers 16 residues. The CDR3 coding sequence is TGTGCCAGCACCCTTGGGCGGGGGGGGTTGTACAATGAGCAGTTCTTC. The encoded protein is CASTLGRGGLYNEQFF.

This clone was found a few times. The gene calls are TRBV20-1 and TRBJ2-3; D gene ambiguous. Trimming took 5 bases from V and 4 from J, leaving 7 bases between them. CDR1 and CDR2 from the germline V gene are DFQATT and SNEGSKA (reference sequence). This CDR3 has 11 residues. CDR3 sequence reads: CSAGLSDTQYF. Here the CDR3 DNA reads TGCAGTGCTGGGTTGTCAGATACGCAGTATTTT.

This chain connects TRBV29-1 to TRBJ2-3, with 11 bases that match TRBD2. Germline loops: CDR1 SQVTM, CDR2 ANQGSEA. The ends lost 2 bases at V and 4 bases at J; junction bases unmatched: 5. This CDR3 is 15 amino acids long. The CDR3 reads CSVETLAGVADTQYF. The CDR3 DNA reads TGCAGCGTTGAAACACTAGCGGGAGTCGCAGATACGCAGTATTTT.

V gene TRBV7-9 combines with J gene TRBJ1-1; D not certain. Per germline, CDR1 SEHNR and CDR2 FQNEAQ (reference sequence). The CDR3 runs 15 residues. Trimming stripped 1 base from V and 5 bases from J, with 14 bases between. The CDR3 loop reads CASSLGGWVETEAFF. Written as DNA, the CDR3 is TGTGCCAGCAGCTTAGGCGGGTGGGTTGAAACTGAAGCTTTCTTT.

The V and J genes are TRBV9 and TRBJ1-3; D perhaps matches TRBD1 (5 bases). The CDR3 is 15 amino acids. Germline assignment: CDR1 SGDLS and CDR2 YYNGEE. V shed 4 bases and J shed 2 bases, with 13 bases lying between them. CDR3 sequence: CASSTAGGTGNTIYF. The CDR3 DNA is TGTGCCAGCAGCACCGCGGGGGGTACTGGAAACACCATATATTTT.

J is TRBJ1-1 and V is TRBV12-3 or TRBV12-4; the D is unclear. The CDR3 covers 12 residues. Between the trimmed V and J ends, which lost 6 bases and 10 bases, there was a span of 15 bases. CDR3 protein: CASSRGGIVAFF. The CDR3 nucleotides read TGTGCCAGCAGCCGGGGAGGGATAGTAGCTTTCTTT.

The CDR3 DNA follows: TGTGCCAGCAGCTGGGGACAGGAAATAAACACTGAAGCTTTCTTT. This translates into CASSWGQEINTEAFF. The chain recombines TRBV5-5 with TRBJ1-1; TRBD1 matches at 8 bases. J was trimmed by 2 bases and V by 3 bases; bases with no gene match: 6. Germline V gene data show CDR1 as SGHKS and CDR2 as YYEKEE (reference sequence). This CDR3 is 15 amino acids long. The full variable domain, rest sourced from reference TRBV5-5 and TRBJ1-1, is DAGVTQSPTHLIKTRGQQVTLRCSPISGHKSVSWYQQVLGQGPQFIFQYYEKEERGRGNFPDRFSARQFPNYSSELNVNALLLGDSALYLCASSWGQEINTEAFFGQGTRLTVV.

This chain uses TRBV2 with TRBJ2-3; 9 positions match TRBD2. V shed 3 bases and J 1 base; nucleotides not matched to a gene: 2. The CDR3 is 15 residues long. CDR1 and CDR2 from the germline V gene are SNHLY and FYNNEI. The chain's CDR3 is CASSDASGGTDTQYF. The CDR3 DNA follows: TGTGCCAGCAGTGATGCTAGCGGGGGCACAGATACGCAGTATTTT. Variable domain in full (rest from reference TRBV2 and TRBJ2-3): EPEVTQTPSHQVTQMGQEVILRCVPISNHLYFYWYRQILGQKVEFLVSFYNNEISEKSEIFDDQFSVERPDGSNFTLKIRSTKLEDSAMYFCASSDASGGTDTQYFGPGTRLTVL.

This chain links TRBV2 with TRBJ2-1, with D tentatively TRBD1 (6 bases). The ends were cut back, 6 bases at V and 10 bases at J, with 10 bases in the middle. The germline gives CDR1 SNHLY, CDR2 FYNNEI. This CDR3 has 11 amino acids. The CDR3 loop is CASSQGTEQFF. CDR3 nucleotides: TGTGCCAGCAGCCAAGGGACAGAGCAGTTCTTC.

The chain carries TRBV6-1 and TRBJ2-7, with D perhaps being TRBD1 or TRBD2 (5 bases each). This CDR3 has 17 residues. V dropped 2 bases and J dropped 4 bases, with 21 bases sitting between them. Germline V gives CDR1 MNHNS, CDR2 SASEGT. Here the CDR3 reads CASSELSRDGIPYEQYF. In nucleotides, the CDR3 is TGTGCCAGCAGTGAATTGTCCCGGGACGGGATTCCTTACGAGCAGTACTTC.

V usage is TRBV4-2 and J usage is TRBJ2-1; possibly TRBD2 for D (5 bases). Germline assignment: CDR1 LGHNA and CDR2 YNFKEQ. V lost 3 bases and J lost 1, with 19 bases in between. CDR3 length: 18 amino acids. The CDR3 loop is CASSHIRTGIESYNEQFF. The CDR3, as DNA: TGTGCCAGCAGCCATATTCGAACGGGGATAGAGTCCTACAATGAGCAGTTCTTC.

The chain joins TRBV6-5 to TRBJ2-1; D is perhaps TRBD2 (6 bases). Germline V lookup: CDR1 MNHEY, CDR2 SVGAGI. Trimming took off 2 bases at V and 5 bases at J, with 13 bases between the two ends. The CDR3 runs 15 residues. The CDR3 nucleotides are TGTGCCAGCAGTTACAAGGGCGGGAAAAACAATGAGCAGTTCTTC. It is translated as CASSYKGGKNNEQFF.

The V call is TRBV2, the J call TRBJ1-1; D ambiguous. V lost 2 bases, J lost 0 bases, and 7 bases lay in between. The CDR3 spans 14 residues. From germline, CDR1 is SNHLY and CDR2 FYNNEI. The CDR3 bases are TGTGCCAGCAGTGAACTGGGTATGAACACTGAAGCTTTCTTT. Amino acid sequence: CASSELGMNTEAFF.

The rearrangement uses TRBV5-4 and TRBJ1-4; D possibly corresponds to TRBD1 (6 bases). V lost 3 bases and J 4 bases, leaving 10 bases between the germline ends. The germline gives CDR1 SGHNT, CDR2 YYREEE (reference sequence). This CDR3 spans 14 amino acids. This CDR3 is CASSSQGINEKLFF. CDR3 bases: TGTGCCAGCAGCTCTCAGGGGATTAATGAAAAACTGTTTTTT.

This rearrangement joins TRBV23-1 to TRBJ2-1; TRBD1 might be the D (5 bases). TRBV23-1 is filed as an ORF, its function uncertain. This CDR3 spans 14 amino acids. The chain's CDR3 is CSIPPAGCNNEQFF. For the CDR3, the DNA is TGCTCTATACCCCCCGCAGGGTGTAACAATGAGCAGTTCTTC.

The V gene is TRBV11-3, the J gene TRBJ2-3; D is possibly TRBD2 (5 bases). Per the germline V gene, CDR1 is SGHNT and CDR2 is YENEEA. Trimming removed 8 bases from V and 2 bases from J, with 8 bases in between. The CDR3 is 12 amino acids. For the CDR3, the DNA is TGTGCCAGCCGAGGGCCCACAGATACGCAGTATTTT. Its protein is CASRGPTDTQYF.

CDR3 coding DNA: TGTGCCAGCAGCCAAGTGCTGCCCGGGACAGGGCGTAACATTCAGTACTTC. Translation gives CASSQVLPGTGRNIQYF. The chain has TRBV3-1 (or the pseudogene TRBV3-2) and TRBJ2-4; 9 bases agree with TRBD1. The trim removed 1 base at V and 7 bases at J, leaving 11 bases unmatched. This CDR3 has 17 amino acids. Germline CDR1 LGHDT, CDR2 YNNKEL (reference sequence).

The J gene is TRBJ2-5, the V gene TRBV13, with D possibly TRBD1 on 5 matching bases. V lost 0 bases and J 4 bases, leaving 9 bases between the germline ends. The germline gives CDR1 PRHDT, CDR2 FYEKMQ (reference sequence). The CDR3 is made up of 14 amino acids. The CDR3 spells CASSLGPGPETQYF. The CDR3 nucleotides read TGTGCCAGCAGCTTAGGCCCAGGGCCAGAGACCCAGTACTTC.

This rearrangement joins TRBV19 to TRBJ1-1; 7 bases map to TRBD1. V shed 3 bases, J shed 7 bases, and the junction held 5 bases outside the gene matches. The CDR3 loop spans 13 amino acids. Germline V CDR1 and CDR2: LNHDA, SQIVND (reference sequence). The CDR3 protein is CASSIRPGGEAFF. In DNA, the CDR3 is TGTGCCAGTAGTATTCGGCCAGGGGGTGAAGCTTTCTTT.

The V gene is TRBV7-2, the J gene TRBJ2-7; TRBD2 matches at 14 bases. There are 15 residues in the CDR3. Germline V gene data show CDR1 as SGHTA and CDR2 as FQGNSA. Trimming cost V 7 bases and J 3 bases; bases outside gene matches: 5. CDR3 residues: CASTQGLAGDYEQYF. Written as DNA, the CDR3 is TGTGCCAGCACCCAGGGACTAGCGGGAGACTACGAGCAGTACTTC.

This chain uses TRBV9 with TRBJ2-1; unclear D gene. Germline loops: CDR1 SGDLS, CDR2 YYNGEE. The V gene lost 2 bases and the J gene lost 8 bases, with 5 bases spanning the gap. The CDR3 totals 11 residues. DNA of the CDR3: TGTGCCAGCAGCGTGGGTTATGAGCAGTTCTTC. Protein product: CASSVGYEQFF.

This clone was recorded only once. This chain connects TRBV9 to TRBJ1-1; D gene unclear. The ends were cut back, 1 base at V and 0 bases at J, with 19 bases in the middle. Germline V gene sequence: CDR1 SGDLS, CDR2 YYNGEE. The length of the CDR3 is 18 residues. CDR3 protein: CASSVNPSSIQLNTEAFF. The CDR3, as DNA: TGTGCCAGCAGCGTAAACCCCTCCTCCATCCAATTGAACACTGAAGCTTTCTTT.

V is TRBV6-7 and J is TRBJ1-3, with 11 bases fitting TRBD1. TRBV6-7 is flagged as an ORF with uncertain function. The junction had 15 bases not matched to a gene; V was cut back by 5 bases and J by 0 bases. This CDR3 is 20 amino acids long. This chain's CDR3 is CASSLLWTGGPARSGNTIYF. CDR3 coding DNA: TGTGCCAGCAGTCTCCTTTGGACAGGGGGCCCCGCCCGCTCTGGAAACACCATATATTTT.

This chain links TRBV28 with TRBJ2-7; unclear D gene. Trimming left V 2 bases short and J 4 bases short, with 15 bases between. CDR1 is MDHEN, CDR2 SYDVKM, per germline. The CDR3 runs to 15 residues. CDR3 DNA: TGTGCCAGCAGTTTAAACAGCATACCTCCATACGAGCAGTACTTC. This sequence encodes CASSLNSIPPYEQYF.

The J gene is TRBJ2-7, the V gene TRBV5-1; 8 bases align to TRBD2. This CDR3 is built from 15 residues. V gave up 2 bases and J gave up 4 bases; unmatched junction bases: 8. Looked up from germline, CDR1 is SGHRS and CDR2 is YFSETQ. In DNA, the CDR3 is TGCGCCAGCAGCTTCCGAACTAGCGGTCTTTACGAGCAGTACTTC. It yields the protein CASSFRTSGLYEQYF. Based on the CDR3 plus reference TRBV5-1 and TRBJ2-7, the full variable domain is KAGVTQTPRYLIKTRGQQVTLSCSPISGHRSVSWYQQTPGQGLQFLFEYFSETQRNKGNFPGRFSGRQFSNSRSEMNVSTLELGDSALYLCASSFRTSGLYEQYFGPGTRLTVT.

The chain employs TRBV7-6 and TRBJ2-7; 9 positions match TRBD2. V was clipped by 4 bases and J by 5 bases; unmatched bases: 6. Germline V gives CDR1 SGHVS, CDR2 FNYEAQ. There are 14 residues in the CDR3. As DNA, the CDR3 is TGTGCCAGCAGCTCCTCTAGCGGGATACACGAGCAGTACTTC. Amino acid sequence: CASSSSSGIHEQYF.

Concerning this clone itself: The junction shows a germline mismatch at one end, possibly a read error. The chain links TRBV7-7 to TRBJ1-1; D is unclear. The CDR3 sequence is 14 residues long. Germline CDR1 and CDR2: SSHAT and FNYEAQ (reference sequence). CDR3 loop: CASSPLSAHTEAFF. In nucleotides, the CDR3 is TGTGCTAGCAGCCCCCTGTCAGCCCACACTGAAGCTTTCTTT.